This is a list of T cell receptor beta chains from one sample in a study of identical twins. TCRdb passed the 5' RACE reads through MiXCR, listing each CDR3 protein once. Of around 1.7 million distinct CDR3 sequences in the sample, less than 40% were seen once. What was sequenced was cord blood. Source of these receptors: a newborn girl in good health. Each CDR3 is given with its conserved first and last residue. Fields, in order: J gene, V gene, clone size, CDR3 length, D gene, CDR3 protein, CDR3 DNA. The D gene is left open where the match is weak. Rows may omit the clone size; those that give it use once, few, many or a size class.

J: TRBJ2-1
V: TRBV20-1
size: .
length: 15
D: TRBD2
CDR3: CSARDSLAALNEQFF
DNA: TGCAGTGCTAGAGATTCTCTAGCGGCCCTCAATGAGCAGTTCTTC

J: TRBJ1-1
V: TRBV3-1
size: few
length: 15
D: .
CDR3: CASSQGPPQITEAFF
DNA: TGTGCCAGCAGCCAAGGTCCCCCGCAGATCACTGAAGCTTTCTTT

J: TRBJ2-5
V: TRBV12-3/TRBV12-4
size: .
length: 12
D: .
CDR3: CASAGFQETQYF
DNA: TGTGCCAGCGCGGGGTTCCAAGAGACCCAGTACTTC

J: TRBJ2-7
V: TRBV4-1
size: few
length: 14
D: .
CDR3: CASSQEPGNYEQYF
DNA: TGCGCCAGCAGCCAAGAGCCAGGGAACTACGAGCAGTACTTC

J: TRBJ2-1
V: TRBV4-1
size: few
length: 19
D: TRBD2
CDR3: CASSRYPGLAGGPYNEQFF
DNA: TGCGCCAGCAGCCGCTATCCGGGACTAGCGGGAGGGCCATACAATGAGCAGTTCTTC

J: TRBJ2-6
V: TRBV28
size: .
length: 17
D: .
CDR3: CASSFAQFSSGANVLTF
DNA: TGTGCCAGCAGTTTCGCACAGTTCAGCTCTGGGGCCAACGTCCTGACTTTC

J: TRBJ2-3
V: TRBV6-6
size: few
length: 15
D: TRBD1
CDR3: CATTRDRGFTDTQYF
DNA: TGTGCCACCACCAGGGACAGGGGGTTCACAGATACGCAGTATTTT

J: TRBJ2-7
V: TRBV27
size: .
length: 15
D: .
CDR3: CASSYRGQGLLEQYF
DNA: TGTGCCAGCAGTTACCGAGGGCAGGGACTCCTCGAGCAGTACTTC

J: TRBJ2-7
V: TRBV9
size: .
length: 18
D: TRBD2
CDR3: CASSVGPITSGVIYEQYF
DNA: TGTGCCAGCAGCGTAGGCCCGATAACTAGCGGGGTCATTTACGAGCAGTACTTC

J: TRBJ2-5
V: TRBV20-1
size: .
length: 15
D: TRBD2
CDR3: CSARDRLAGDNEQYF
DNA: TGCAGTGCTAGAGACCGACTAGCGGGGGACAATGAGCAGTACTTC

J: TRBJ1-1
V: TRBV29-1
size: .
length: 14
D: .
CDR3: CSARAGLGNTEAFF
DNA: TGCAGCGCGCGAGCGGGTCTAGGGAACACTGAAGCTTTCTTT

J: TRBJ1-2
V: TRBV28
size: few
length: 15
D: .
CDR3: CASSLQGRASYGYTF
DNA: TGTGCCAGCAGTTTACAGGGCAGGGCCTCCTATGGCTACACCTTC

J: TRBJ2-6
V: TRBV6-6
size: many
length: 15
D: .
CDR3: CASSWGSSGANVLTF
DNA: TGTGCCAGCAGCTGGGGAAGCTCTGGGGCCAACGTCCTGACTTTC

J: TRBJ2-5
V: TRBV5-1
size: once
length: 13
D: .
CDR3: CASSSGTFEAQYF
DNA: TGCGCCAGCAGCTCCGGGACCTTCGAGGCCCAGTACTTC

J: TRBJ2-5
V: TRBV7-2
size: .
length: 17
D: TRBD2
CDR3: CASSLPRTSGSYNEQYF
DNA: TGTGCCAGCAGCTTACCCCGGACTAGCGGGAGTTACAATGAGCAGTACTTC

J: TRBJ2-3
V: TRBV3-1
size: few
length: 15
D: TRBD2
CDR3: CASSLSGGYPDTQYF
DNA: TGTGCCAGCAGCCTTAGCGGGGGGTACCCAGATACGCAGTATTTT

J: TRBJ1-1
V: TRBV5-1
size: .
length: 14
D: TRBD1
CDR3: CASSAQGAGAEAFF
DNA: TGCGCCAGCAGCGCACAGGGGGCAGGGGCTGAAGCTTTCTTT

J: TRBJ2-7
V: TRBV6-2/TRBV6-3
size: few
length: 17
D: TRBD2
CDR3: CASSRGTSGLFSYEQYF
DNA: TGTGCCAGCAGCCGCGGGACTAGCGGGCTATTCTCCTACGAGCAGTACTTC

J: TRBJ2-1
V: TRBV28
size: .
length: 17
D: TRBD2
CDR3: CASSLEAPGLAGYEQFF
DNA: TGTGCCAGCAGTTTAGAGGCTCCGGGACTAGCGGGCTATGAGCAGTTCTTC

J: TRBJ1-2
V: TRBV10-3
size: many
length: 13
D: .
CDR3: CAISERTYYGYTF
DNA: TGTGCCATCAGTGAAAGAACCTACTATGGCTACACCTTC

J: TRBJ1-4
V: TRBV7-8
size: .
length: 14
D: .
CDR3: CASSLASAGPKLFF
DNA: TGTGCCAGCAGCTTAGCGTCGGCAGGGCCAAAACTGTTTTTT

J: TRBJ1-6
V: TRBV14
size: .
length: 15
D: .
CDR3: CASSQDLTELSPLHF
DNA: TGTGCCAGCAGCCAAGATCTGACAGAGCTCTCACCCCTCCACTTT

J: TRBJ2-7
V: TRBV10-3
size: few
length: 14
D: .
CDR3: CAIREELSSYEQYF
DNA: TGTGCCATCAGGGAGGAGCTCAGCTCCTACGAGCAGTACTTC

J: TRBJ2-1
V: TRBV4-2
size: .
length: 16
D: TRBD2
CDR3: CASSQDSGLAYNEQFF
DNA: TGTGCCAGCAGCCAAGATTCAGGACTAGCGTACAATGAGCAGTTCTTC

J: TRBJ2-1
V: TRBV11-2
size: .
length: 16
D: TRBD1
CDR3: CASSQDRELPYNEQFF
DNA: TGTGCCAGCAGCCAGGACAGGGAACTACCCTACAATGAGCAGTTCTTC

J: TRBJ2-3
V: TRBV28
size: many
length: 11
D: .
CDR3: CAITLRDTQYF
DNA: TGTGCCATCACACTTAGAGATACGCAGTATTTT

J: TRBJ2-5
V: TRBV5-1
size: .
length: 17
D: .
CDR3: CASSLAGGLKRGNEQYF
DNA: TGCGCCAGCAGCTTGGCCGGGGGACTCAAACGAGGGAATGAGCAGTACTTC

J: TRBJ1-2
V: TRBV6-2/TRBV6-3
size: many
length: 11
D: .
CDR3: CASSYRVGYTF
DNA: TGTGCCAGCAGTTACAGGGTTGGCTACACCTTC

J: TRBJ2-1
V: TRBV2
size: .
length: 15
D: TRBD1
CDR3: CASRIDRGGYNEQFF
DNA: TGTGCCAGCAGGATAGACAGGGGGGGCTACAATGAGCAGTTCTTC

J: TRBJ1-1
V: TRBV29-1
size: few
length: 13
D: .
CDR3: CSVVQHRNTEAFF
DNA: TGCAGCGTTGTGCAGCACCGAAACACTGAAGCTTTCTTT

J: TRBJ2-3
V: TRBV5-1
size: .
length: 16
D: TRBD1
CDR3: CASTSLGGQSTDTQYF
DNA: TGCGCCAGCACCTCTCTTGGGGGACAGAGCACAGATACGCAGTATTTT

J: TRBJ2-5
V: TRBV4-1
size: few
length: 14
D: .
CDR3: CASSQDASRETQYF
DNA: TGCGCCAGCAGCCAAGATGCTAGCCGGGAGACCCAGTACTTC

J: TRBJ1-1
V: TRBV3-1
size: few
length: 13
D: .
CDR3: CASSKTVNTEAFF
DNA: TGTGCCAGCAGCAAGACAGTGAACACTGAAGCTTTCTTT

J: TRBJ1-2
V: TRBV10-3
size: .
length: 13
D: .
CDR3: CATQGTQNYGYTF
DNA: TGTGCCACCCAGGGAACACAGAACTATGGCTACACCTTC

J: TRBJ2-4
V: TRBV19
size: once
length: 14
D: .
CDR3: CASNPERAKNIQYF
DNA: TGTGCCAGTAATCCCGAGCGGGCCAAAAACATTCAGTACTTC

J: TRBJ2-1
V: TRBV20-1
size: few
length: 15
D: .
CDR3: CSVAPWRGGGNEQFF
DNA: TGCAGTGTTGCGCCGTGGCGGGGTGGGGGCAATGAGCAGTTCTTC

J: TRBJ2-2
V: TRBV11-3
size: .
length: 15
D: .
CDR3: CASSLGGPRAGELFF
DNA: TGTGCCAGCAGCTTAGGGGGACCGCGAGCCGGGGAGCTGTTTTTT

J: TRBJ1-6
V: TRBV3-1
size: .
length: 14
D: .
CDR3: CASSPSTVNSPLHF
DNA: TGTGCCAGCAGCCCATCGACGGTGAATTCACCCCTCCACTTT

J: TRBJ2-1
V: TRBV20-1
size: few
length: 16
D: TRBD2
CDR3: CSAQRTSGASYNEQFF
DNA: TGCAGTGCTCAGAGGACTAGCGGCGCCTCCTACAATGAGCAGTTCTTC

J: TRBJ2-3
V: TRBV28
size: few
length: 12
D: .
CDR3: CASSLKPDTQYF
DNA: TGTGCCAGCAGCCTAAAGCCAGATACGCAGTATTTT

J: TRBJ2-1
V: TRBV20-1
size: once
length: 15
D: TRBD2
CDR3: CSARLLAGGYDEQFF
DNA: TGCAGTGCCCGCCTTCTAGCGGGGGGATACGATGAGCAGTTCTTC

J: TRBJ2-1
V: TRBV24-1
size: few
length: 18
D: TRBD2
CDR3: CATSEPTLRGVPYNEQFF
DNA: TGTGCCACCAGTGAACCCACTCTGCGGGGGGTCCCCTACAATGAGCAGTTCTTC

J: TRBJ2-3
V: TRBV4-1
size: .
length: 15
D: TRBD2
CDR3: CASNQLGGGTDTQYF
DNA: TGCGCCAGCAACCAACTGGGGGGGGGCACAGATACGCAGTATTTT

J: TRBJ1-1
V: TRBV20-1
size: .
length: 15
D: .
CDR3: CSARDRRGGGTEAFF
DNA: TGCAGTGCTAGAGATCGAAGGGGAGGAGGCACTGAAGCTTTCTTT